A selection of T cell receptor beta chains follows, all from one sample in a study of cytomegalovirus exposure and HLA in healthy donors. TCRdb keeps only in-frame clones here, not all; method: immunoSEQ multiplex PCR. The top ten hold approximately 1.4% of the sample, which has about 140,000 clones, roughly 80% seen once. The specimen sequenced was PBMCs. These receptors were obtained from a man in his forties in good health and CMV-seronegative. Each CDR3 is given with its conserved first and last residue.

J: TRBJ1-3
V: TRBV6-1
CDR3: CASSVSAPSGNTIYF

J: TRBJ2-1
V: TRBV7-9
CDR3: CASSLGHRAGLSLNQFF

J: TRBJ2-2
V: TRBV7-9
CDR3: CASRGGMNTGELFF

J: TRBJ2-3
V: TRBV9
CDR3: CASSEGLAGGVDTQYF

J: TRBJ2-7
V: TRBV7-3
CDR3: CTSSLIDRSTYEQYF

J: TRBJ2-5
V: TRBV14
CDR3: CASSHGLGHGGTETQYF

J: TRBJ2-1
V: TRBV30
CDR3: CAWTSGSYNEQFF

J: TRBJ2-6
V: TRBV6-1
CDR3: CASSDRSSGANVLTF

J: TRBJ1-2
V: TRBV5-1
CDR3: CASSTGQGPDGYTF

J: TRBJ2-3
V: TRBV6-4
CDR3: CASSEQLTDTQYF

J: TRBJ1-1
V: TRBV6-4
CDR3: CASSEKGQGASEAFF

J: TRBJ2-7
V: TRBV7-9
CDR3: CASSQGLSYEQYF

J: TRBJ1-5
V: TRBV28
CDR3: CAGGAGPNQPQHF

J: -
V: TRBV27
CDR3: CASSFRREGHSEQYF

J: TRBJ1-4
V: TRBV9
CDR3: CASSVGTGAKGEKLFF

J: TRBJ1-2
V: TRBV6-6
CDR3: CASSIRQTDYGYTF

J: TRBJ2-7
V: TRBV4-3
CDR3: CASSQDPLSYEQYF

J: TRBJ2-7
V: TRBV5-1
CDR3: CASSVGSGPSYEQYF

J: TRBJ2-2
V: TRBV28
CDR3: CASSFELAPGELFF

J: TRBJ1-2
V: TRBV7-9
CDR3: CASSNQTGLGYTF

J: TRBJ2-1
V: TRBV7-9
CDR3: CASTASGSSYNEQFF

J: TRBJ2-1
V: TRBV5-5
CDR3: CASSLVGTENNEQFF

J: TRBJ2-2
V: TRBV27
CDR3: CASTSGRAGELFF

J: TRBJ2-7
V: TRBV7-2
CDR3: CASSFTGFEQYF

J: TRBJ2-7
V: TRBV29-1
CDR3: CSVGQGSTYEQYF

J: TRBJ2-7
V: TRBV25-1
CDR3: CASTGLAVSYEQYF

J: TRBJ1-1
V: TRBV5-1
CDR3: CASSLVLGGGTEAFF

J: TRBJ2-5
V: TRBV9
CDR3: CASSVGGGGQETQYF

J: TRBJ1-1
V: TRBV5-4
CDR3: CASSLEQGGTEAFF

J: TRBJ1-5
V: TRBV7-8
CDR3: CASSLAGGAIPHNQPQHF

J: TRBJ2-1
V: TRBV4-3
CDR3: CASSPVAGPVGNEQFF

J: TRBJ2-1
V: TRBV19
CDR3: CATKGGGINEQFF

J: TRBJ1-2
V: TRBV5-5
CDR3: CASTGQSAANYGYTF

J: TRBJ2-2
V: TRBV6-5
CDR3: CASTVTGANTGELFF

J: TRBJ2-3
V: TRBV5-1
CDR3: CASSRGASESTDTQYF

J: TRBJ1-1
V: TRBV4-2
CDR3: CASSQQGGNTEAFF

J: TRBJ2-3
V: TRBV19
CDR3: CASAAPGGRGTDTQYF

J: TRBJ2-3
V: TRBV7-2
CDR3: CASSPGELGDTQYF

J: TRBJ1-2
V: TRBV29-1
CDR3: CSGMGQGGGYTF

J: TRBJ1-6
V: TRBV2
CDR3: CASSEFGRTGVGSPLHF

J: TRBJ2-5
V: TRBV7-8
CDR3: CASSLGEQETQYF

J: TRBJ1-4
V: TRBV11-2
CDR3: CASSLPTGAGEKLFF

J: TRBJ2-7
V: TRBV7-3
CDR3: CASSLTSGGAHEQYF

J: TRBJ1-1
V: TRBV28
CDR3: CASSLTTGGTVNTEAFF

J: TRBJ2-7
V: TRBV7-3
CDR3: CASSPGPGSYEQYF

J: TRBJ1-4
V: TRBV30
CDR3: CAWTPTGGKLFF

J: TRBJ2-7
V: TRBV12-5
CDR3: CASGLVLQGSSYEQYF

J: TRBJ1-1
V: TRBV11-1
CDR3: CASSWDRGPGTEAFF

J: TRBJ1-5
V: TRBV4-3
CDR3: CASSLIWQGNQPQHF

J: TRBJ2-1
V: TRBV7-9
CDR3: CASSLAIGGSYNEQFF

J: TRBJ2-5
V: TRBV5-3
CDR3: CARGRDTLQETQYF

J: TRBJ2-3
V: TRBV7-9
CDR3: CSSSLGQGRWTDTQYF

J: TRBJ2-7
V: TRBV7-8
CDR3: CASRLTGGGTYEQYF

J: TRBJ2-5
V: TRBV11-3
CDR3: CASSPKHQETQYF